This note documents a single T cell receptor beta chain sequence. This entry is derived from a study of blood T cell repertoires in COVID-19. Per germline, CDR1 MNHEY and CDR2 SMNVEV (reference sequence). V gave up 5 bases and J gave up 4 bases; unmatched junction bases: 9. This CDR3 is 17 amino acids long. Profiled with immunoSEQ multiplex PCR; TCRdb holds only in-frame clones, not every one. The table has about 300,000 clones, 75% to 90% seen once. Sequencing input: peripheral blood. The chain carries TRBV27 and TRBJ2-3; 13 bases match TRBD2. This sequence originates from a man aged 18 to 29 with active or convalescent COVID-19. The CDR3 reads CASSPRTSGSWADTQYF. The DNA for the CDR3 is TGTGCCAGCAGTCCCCGGACTAGCGGGAGCTGGGCAGATACGCAGTATTTT.